Listed here is a single T cell receptor beta chain. What this receptor recognizes is not known. No quality values exist for individual bases; no much larger clone is one base distant. Patients with autoimmune disease history or receiving systemic immunosuppression were excluded from the trial. In every dose cohort, peripheral blood was drawn for TCR sequencing at baseline, cycle 4 day 1, and cycle 7 day 1. The samples were drawn from a first-in-human, open-label, multicenter phase I dose-escalation trial of ivuxolimab. Adults with locally advanced or metastatic melanoma, renal cell carcinoma, hepatocellular carcinoma or head and neck squamous cell carcinoma were enrolled in the trial. Before TCR sequencing, CD4+ and CD8+ T cells were separately sorted from peripheral blood. For sequencing of the TCRbeta CDR3 region, genomic DNA was extracted from the sorted cells. The immunoSEQ Assay was used for sequencing of TCRbeta CDR3 regions. Imported from immuneACCESS, the table was reduced by TCRdb to in-frame sequences with V and J called. These copies leave out some clones; in studies compared against another copy, an unresolved V gene accounts for under half, and the cause of the remainder is not known. In this sample the table shows tens of thousands of clones, about nine tenths of which occur a single time. The ten top clones hold less than 6% of the sample.

V sheds 8 bases and J sheds 4 bases, leaving 14 bases between their ends. The germline V gene specifies MDHEN as CDR1 and SYDVKM as CDR2. The CDR3 sequence holds 13 residues, the cysteine and phenylalanine included. Here the CDR3 DNA is all that survives: 39 bases in frame from base 1. This record belongs to a study of OX40 agonist ivuxolimab in advanced cancers. Concerning the study at large: Ivuxolimab was an agonistic, fully human IgG2 monoclonal antibody directed against OX40 (CD134), a costimulatory receptor. Intravenous ivuxolimab was administered to patients every 2 weeks at six dose levels: 0.01, 0.1, 0.3, 1.5, 3 and 10 mg/kg. Of the approximately 50 dose-escalation patients, hepatocellular carcinoma was present in some 19, melanoma in some 15, renal cell carcinoma in 9 and head and neck cancer in 9. In the dose-escalation cohort, more than 80% of patients were male, and the mean age was roughly 60 years with a range of roughly 23 to 79. Patients were allowed to have had prior anti-PD-1, anti-PD-L1 or anti-CTLA-4 therapy, and 40% to 45% of the dose-escalation patients had been treated with checkpoint inhibitors. Partial responses were achieved by three dose-escalation patients, of whom one had hepatocellular carcinoma and two had cutaneous melanoma. Peripheral TCRbeta sequencing aimed to test whether ivuxolimab altered TCR sequence diversity and caused clonal T-cell expansion. The paper describes the monotherapy dose-escalation part (N of about 52 patients) of the phase I trial of ivuxolimab.

What the authors observed across the whole study: Low levels of normalized T-cell clonal expansion were also seen in some patients who did not respond. The antigen specificity of the peripheral T cells that underwent clonal expansion was not determined. After ivuxolimab, more expanded clones were found on average in CD8+ T cells than in CD4+ T cells. In partial responders in the 0.1-3.0 mg/kg groups, normalized peripheral clonal expansion was found to be among the lowest, especially among CD8+ T cells. At doses of 0.1 to 3.0 mg/kg, clonal expansion of both CD4+ and CD8+ T cells in blood was seen between baseline and week 6.

The chain links TRBV28 with TRBJ1-1; the D segment could be TRBD1, given 5 matching bases. The sequence was collected from an adult with an advanced solid tumor such as melanoma, head and neck, liver or kidney cancer. The material was CD4+ or CD8+ T cells sorted from blood, obtained in a trial of the OX40 agonist ivuxolimab. DNA sequence: TGTGCCAGCCACTCGGCAGGGCCCACTGAAGCTTTCTTT. Its amino acids are CASHSAGPTEAFF. Extended through the reference TRBV28 and TRBJ1-1 proteins, this CDR3 yields the full variable domain: DVKVTQSSRYLVKRTGEKVFLECVQDMDHENMFWYRQDPGLGLRLIYFSYDVKMKEKGDIPEGYSVSREKKERFSLILESASTNQTSMYLCASHSAGPTEAFFGQGTRLTVV.